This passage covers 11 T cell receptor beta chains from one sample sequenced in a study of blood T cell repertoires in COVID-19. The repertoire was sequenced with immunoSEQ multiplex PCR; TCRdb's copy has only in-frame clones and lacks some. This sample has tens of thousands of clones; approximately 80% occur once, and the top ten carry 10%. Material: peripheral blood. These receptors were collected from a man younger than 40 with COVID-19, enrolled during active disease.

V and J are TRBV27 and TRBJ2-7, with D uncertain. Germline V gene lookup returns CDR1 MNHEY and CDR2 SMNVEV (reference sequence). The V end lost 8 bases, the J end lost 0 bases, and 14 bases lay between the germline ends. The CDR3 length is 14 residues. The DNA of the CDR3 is TGTGCCAGCTCTAATCGATGGAGCTCCTACGAGCAGTACTTC. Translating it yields CASSNRWSSYEQYF.

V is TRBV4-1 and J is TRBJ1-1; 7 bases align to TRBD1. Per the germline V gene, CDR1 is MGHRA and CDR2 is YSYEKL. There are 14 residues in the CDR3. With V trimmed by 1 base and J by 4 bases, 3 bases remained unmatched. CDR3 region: CASSQVSGGTEAFF. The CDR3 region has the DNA TGCGCCAGCAGCCAAGTTTCAGGGGGCACTGAAGCTTTCTTT.

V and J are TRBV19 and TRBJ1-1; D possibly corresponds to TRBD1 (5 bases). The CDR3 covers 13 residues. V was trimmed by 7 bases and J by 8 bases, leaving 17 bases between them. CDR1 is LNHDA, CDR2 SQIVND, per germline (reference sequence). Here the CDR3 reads CASKLRTKAEAFF. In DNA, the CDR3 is TGTGCCAGTAAGTTAAGGACAAAAGCGGAAGCTTTCTTT.

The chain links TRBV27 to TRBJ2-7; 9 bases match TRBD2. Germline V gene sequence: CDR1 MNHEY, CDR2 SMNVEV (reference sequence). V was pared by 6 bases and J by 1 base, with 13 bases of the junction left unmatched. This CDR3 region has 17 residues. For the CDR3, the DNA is TGTGCCAGCAGCCCCACCCTCGGGCTAGCGGGATCCTACGAGCAGTACTTC. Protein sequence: CASSPTLGLAGSYEQYF.

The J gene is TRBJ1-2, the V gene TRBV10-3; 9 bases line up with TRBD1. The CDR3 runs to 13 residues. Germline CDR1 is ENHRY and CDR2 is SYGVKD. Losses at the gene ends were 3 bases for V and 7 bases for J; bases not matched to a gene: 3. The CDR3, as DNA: TGTGCCATCAGTGACACGACAGGGGGTGGCTACACCTTC. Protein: CAISDTTGGGYTF.

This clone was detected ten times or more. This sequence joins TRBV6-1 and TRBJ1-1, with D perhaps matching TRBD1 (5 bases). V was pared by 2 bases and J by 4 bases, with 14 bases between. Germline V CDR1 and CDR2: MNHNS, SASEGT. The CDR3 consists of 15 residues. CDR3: CASSEQAGMGTEAFF. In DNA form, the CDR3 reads TGTGCCAGCAGTGAACAAGCAGGGATGGGCACTGAAGCTTTCTTT.

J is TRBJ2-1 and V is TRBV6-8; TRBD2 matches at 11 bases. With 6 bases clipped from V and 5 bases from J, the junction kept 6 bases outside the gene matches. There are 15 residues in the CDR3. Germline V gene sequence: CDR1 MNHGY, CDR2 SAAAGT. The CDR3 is CASRPGTSGNNEQFF. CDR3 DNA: TGTGCCAGCAGACCCGGGACTAGCGGAAACAATGAGCAGTTCTTC.

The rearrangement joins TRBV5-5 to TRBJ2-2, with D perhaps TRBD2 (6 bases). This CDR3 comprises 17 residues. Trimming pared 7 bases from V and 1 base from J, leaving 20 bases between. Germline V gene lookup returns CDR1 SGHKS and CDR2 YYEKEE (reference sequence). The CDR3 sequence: CASWLARNSGNTGELFF. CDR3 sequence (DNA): TGTGCCAGCTGGCTAGCGCGCAACTCCGGGAACACCGGGGAGCTGTTTTTT.

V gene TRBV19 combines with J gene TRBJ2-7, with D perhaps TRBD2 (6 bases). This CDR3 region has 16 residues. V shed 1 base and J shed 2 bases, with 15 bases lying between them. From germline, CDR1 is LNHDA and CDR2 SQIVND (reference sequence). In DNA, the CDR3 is TGTGCCAGTAGTATAGTCGGCCGGGACTCCCCCTACGAGCAGTACTTC. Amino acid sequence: CASSIVGRDSPYEQYF. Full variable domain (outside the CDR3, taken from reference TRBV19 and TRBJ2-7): DGGITQSPKYLFRKEGQNVTLSCEQNLNHDAMYWYRQDPGQGLRLIYYSQIVNDFQKGDIAEGYSVSREKKESFPLTVTSAQKNPTAFYLCASSIVGRDSPYEQYFGPGTRLTVT.

The CDR3 DNA follows: TGTGCCAGCAGCCCCCCGGCGGCGGGGAACACTGAAGCTTTCTTT. Translating gives CASSPPAAGNTEAFF. The chain employs TRBV7-9 and TRBJ1-1; D remains ambiguous. Per germline, CDR1 SEHNR and CDR2 FQNEAQ (reference sequence). This CDR3 spans 15 amino acids. V lost 5 bases, J lost 1 base, and 14 bases lay in between.

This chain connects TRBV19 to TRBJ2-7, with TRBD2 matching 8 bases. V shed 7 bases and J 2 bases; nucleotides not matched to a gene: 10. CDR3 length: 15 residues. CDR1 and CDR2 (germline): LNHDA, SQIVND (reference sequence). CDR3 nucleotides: TGTGCCAGTAAGACTAGCGTTAATAGCGCCTACGAGCAGTACTTC. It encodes CASKTSVNSAYEQYF. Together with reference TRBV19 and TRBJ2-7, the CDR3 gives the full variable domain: DGGITQSPKYLFRKEGQNVTLSCEQNLNHDAMYWYRQDPGQGLRLIYYSQIVNDFQKGDIAEGYSVSREKKESFPLTVTSAQKNPTAFYLCASKTSVNSAYEQYFGPGTRLTVT.